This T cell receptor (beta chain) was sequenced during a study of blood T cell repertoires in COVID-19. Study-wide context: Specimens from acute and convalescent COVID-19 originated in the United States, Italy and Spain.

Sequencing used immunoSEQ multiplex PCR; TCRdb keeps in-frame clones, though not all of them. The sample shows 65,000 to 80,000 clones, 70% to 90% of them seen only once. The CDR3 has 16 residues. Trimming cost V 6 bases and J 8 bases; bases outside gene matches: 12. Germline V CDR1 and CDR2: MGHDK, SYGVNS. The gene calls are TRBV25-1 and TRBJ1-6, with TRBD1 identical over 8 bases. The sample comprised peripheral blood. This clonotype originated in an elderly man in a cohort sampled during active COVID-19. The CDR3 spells CASRTQGAGVHSPLHF. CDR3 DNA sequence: TGTGCCAGCAGAACCCAGGGGGCGGGTGTACATTCACCCCTCCACTTT.